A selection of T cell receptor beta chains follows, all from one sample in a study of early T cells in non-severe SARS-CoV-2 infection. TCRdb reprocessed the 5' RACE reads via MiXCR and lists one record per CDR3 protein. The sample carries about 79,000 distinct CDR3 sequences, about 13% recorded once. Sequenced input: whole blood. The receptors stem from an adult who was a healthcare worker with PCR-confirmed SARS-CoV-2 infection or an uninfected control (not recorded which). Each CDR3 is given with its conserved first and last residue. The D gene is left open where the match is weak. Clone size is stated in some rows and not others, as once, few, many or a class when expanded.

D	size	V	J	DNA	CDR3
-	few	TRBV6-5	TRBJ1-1	TGTGCCAGCAGTTACTCCCCCGGGGAGGGGAACACTGAAGCTTTCTTT	CASSYSPGEGNTEAFF
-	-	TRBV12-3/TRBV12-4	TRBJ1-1	TGTGCCAGCAGTGTACCAGGGGACACTGAAGCTTTCTTT	CASSVPGDTEAFF
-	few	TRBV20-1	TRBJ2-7	TGCAGTGCCCGAAGACCAAGGGTATCTTCCTTCGAGCAGTACTTC	CSARRPRVSSFEQYF
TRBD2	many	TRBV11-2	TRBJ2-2	TGTGCCAGCAGGAAAGCCACTAGCGGAGACACCGGGGAGCTGTTTTTT	CASRKATSGDTGELFF
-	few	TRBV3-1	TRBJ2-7	TGTGCCAGCAGCCCGAAGGAGGTTTTCCAAAGGTACGAGCAGTACTTC	CASSPKEVFQRYEQYF
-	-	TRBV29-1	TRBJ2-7	TGCAGCGTCATCCCTACCGGAGCGGGCTACGAGCAGTACTTC	CSVIPTGAGYEQYF
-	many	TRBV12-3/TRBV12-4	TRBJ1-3	TGTGCCAGCAGTGCCGCGAACACCATATATTTT	CASSAANTIYF
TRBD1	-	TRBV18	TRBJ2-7	TGTGCCAGCTCACTACTGACAGGGGCGGACGAGCAGTACTTC	CASSLLTGADEQYF
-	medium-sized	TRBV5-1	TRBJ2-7	TGCGCCAGCGCTCCCCTCAGTTCCTACGAGCAGTACTTC	CASAPLSSYEQYF
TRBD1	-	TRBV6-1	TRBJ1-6	TGTGCCAGCAACGAGGGGACAGGCCTAGATAATTCACCCCTCCACTTT	CASNEGTGLDNSPLHF
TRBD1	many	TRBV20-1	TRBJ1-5	TGCAGTGCTAGAATGGGGACAGGGGGCAATCAGCCCCAGCATTTT	CSARMGTGGNQPQHF
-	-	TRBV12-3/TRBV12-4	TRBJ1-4	TGTGCCAGTAGTCTCACAAGGGGAAAACTGTTTTTT	CASSLTRGKLFF
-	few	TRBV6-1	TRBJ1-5	TGTGCCAGCAGTCCCCAGGGGATTAGCAATCAGCCCCAGCATTTT	CASSPQGISNQPQHF
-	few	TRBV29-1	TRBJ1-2	TGCAGCGTTGCAAGCAGACCTGGCAGAATGCCCGCTAGCTATGGCTACACCTTC	CSVASRPGRMPASYGYTF
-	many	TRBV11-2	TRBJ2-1	TGTGCCAGCAGCTCCCAGGGGGGGACTAGCTCCTACAATGAGCAGTTCTTC	CASSSQGGTSSYNEQFF
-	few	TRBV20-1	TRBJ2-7	TGCAGTGCTAGAGAGCAGGGTCGGGACGAGCAGTACTTC	CSAREQGRDEQYF
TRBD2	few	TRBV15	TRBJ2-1	TGTGCCACCAGCCTCCCCCCGGGACTAGCGGGGGGCCCTTCCTACAATGAGCAGTTCTTC	CATSLPPGLAGGPSYNEQFF
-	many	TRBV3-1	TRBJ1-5	TGTGCCAGCAGCCACGGGCCCCATCAGCCCCAGCATTTT	CASSHGPHQPQHF
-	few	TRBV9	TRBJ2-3	TGTGCCAGCAGCGTAGGACTCCCAGGGGCAGATACGCAGTATTTT	CASSVGLPGADTQYF
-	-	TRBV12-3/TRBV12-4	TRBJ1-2	TGTGCCAGCAGTTCCGACTATGGCTACACCTTC	CASSSDYGYTF
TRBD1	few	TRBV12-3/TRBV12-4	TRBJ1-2	TGTGCCAGCAGACCAGGACAGGGAGTAAGCTATGGCTACACCTTC	CASRPGQGVSYGYTF
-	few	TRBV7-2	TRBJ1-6	TGTGCCAGCAGCATTAACAGGCATAATTCACCCCTCCACTTT	CASSINRHNSPLHF
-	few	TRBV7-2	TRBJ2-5	TGTGCCAGCAGCTGGTTAGCTGCACCCGAGACCCAGTACTTC	CASSWLAAPETQYF
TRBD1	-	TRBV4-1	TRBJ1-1	TGCGCCAGCAGCCCAACCCCGGGACAGGAGGGCACTGAAGCTTTCTTT	CASSPTPGQEGTEAFF
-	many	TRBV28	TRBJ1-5	TGTGCCAGCAGTCCACCTTGGGGCGCCGGCAATCAGCCCCAGCATTTT	CASSPPWGAGNQPQHF
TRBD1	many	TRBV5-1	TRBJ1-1	TGCGCCAGCGGACCGCCAACCGGGACAGGGGAACTTAGCACTGAAGCTTTCTTT	CASGPPTGTGELSTEAFF
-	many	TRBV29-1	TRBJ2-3	TGCAGCGTCGACGGACGGAGCACAGATACGCAGTATTTT	CSVDGRSTDTQYF
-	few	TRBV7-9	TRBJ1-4	TGTGCCAGCAGCCCTGGGTATGATGAAAAACTGTTTTTT	CASSPGYDEKLFF
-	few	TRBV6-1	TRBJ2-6	TGTGCCAGCAGAGACACAGCTGGGGCCAACGTCCTGACTTTC	CASRDTAGANVLTF
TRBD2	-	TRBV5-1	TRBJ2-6	TGCGCCAGCAGCCCGCCGCCCCGCGGGGGTTCTGGGGCCAACGTCCTGACTTTC	CASSPPPRGGSGANVLTF
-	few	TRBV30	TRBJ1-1	TGTGCCTGGACCGTGGGGTATTCTACTGAAGCTTTCTTT	CAWTVGYSTEAFF
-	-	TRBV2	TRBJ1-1	TGTGCCAGCAGTACCGGACTCTCGAACACTGAAGCTTTCTTT	CASSTGLSNTEAFF
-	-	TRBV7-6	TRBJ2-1	TGTGCCAGCAGCCCCAGGGACCTATACAATGAGCAGTTCTTC	CASSPRDLYNEQFF
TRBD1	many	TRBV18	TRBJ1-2	TGTGCCAGCTCACTCGGGACAGGCGATAACTATGGCTACACCTTC	CASSLGTGDNYGYTF
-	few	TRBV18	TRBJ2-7	TGTGCCAGCTCACCCGACAGCTACGAGCAGTACTTC	CASSPDSYEQYF
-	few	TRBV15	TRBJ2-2	TGTGCCACCAGCAGAGCAGGGTACACCGGGGAGCTGTTTTTT	CATSRAGYTGELFF
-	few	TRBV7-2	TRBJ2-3	TGTGCCAGCAGCCCAGACAGATACACAGATACGCAGTATTTT	CASSPDRYTDTQYF
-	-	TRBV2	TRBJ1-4	TGTGCCAGCAGTGAAGCCTTGAGGAGCGGTGGTGAAAAACTGTTTTTT	CASSEALRSGGEKLFF
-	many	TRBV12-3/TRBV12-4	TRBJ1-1	TGTGCCAGCAGCCGAGCGGGGGGCCAGGTGGGGCAAGCTTTCTTT	CASSRAGGQVGQAFF
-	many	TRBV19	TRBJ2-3	TGTGCCAGTAGTATGGTACGGGGCGCCGGAGATACGCAGTATTTT	CASSMVRGAGDTQYF
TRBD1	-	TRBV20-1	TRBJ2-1	TGCAGTGCTGGACGGACAGGGGGCTGGAATGAGCAGTTCTTC	CSAGRTGGWNEQFF
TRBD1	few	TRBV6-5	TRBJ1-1	TGTGCCAGCAGGAGACAGGGCGAGCCGGTCACTGAAGCTTTCTTT	CASRRQGEPVTEAFF
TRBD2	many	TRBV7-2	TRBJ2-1	TGTGCCAGCAGCTCCCCAGGGACTAGCGGGAGGGCCGGATCCTACAATGAGCAGTTCTTC	CASSSPGTSGRAGSYNEQFF
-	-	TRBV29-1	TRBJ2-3	TGCAGCGTTGAAGATCGAGGAGGCCCCACAGATACGCAGTATTTT	CSVEDRGGPTDTQYF
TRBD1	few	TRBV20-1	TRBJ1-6	TGCAGTGCTAGACTCCAGGGGGCCTCGGGGAACCTCCACTTT	CSARLQGASGNLHF
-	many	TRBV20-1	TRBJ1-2	TGCAGTGCTAACGGCCTTAACTATGGCTACACCTTC	CSANGLNYGYTF
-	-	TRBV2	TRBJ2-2	TGTGCCAGCAGTGTCTTGGTGGACACCGGGGAGCTGTTTTTT	CASSVLVDTGELFF
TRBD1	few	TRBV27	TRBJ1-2	TGTGCCAGCAGTTACAGGGGATCCCACTATGGCTACACCTTC	CASSYRGSHYGYTF
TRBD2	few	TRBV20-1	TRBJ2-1	TGCAGTGCTAGAGATGCCCAGCGGGGTAACAATGAGCAGTTCTTC	CSARDAQRGNNEQFF
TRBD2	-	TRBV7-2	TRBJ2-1	TGTGCCAGCAGCCCTTCCGGGACTAGCTGGAATGAGCAGTTCTTC	CASSPSGTSWNEQFF
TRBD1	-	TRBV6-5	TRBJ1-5	TGTGCCAGCAGTTACAGCCGGGGACAGACTAATCAGCCCCAGCATTTT	CASSYSRGQTNQPQHF
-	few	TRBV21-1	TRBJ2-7	TGTGCCAGCAGCAAAGCCGTCCAGGGGGCAATCTACGAGCAGTACTTC	CASSKAVQGAIYEQYF
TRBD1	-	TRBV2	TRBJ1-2	TGTGCCAGCAGGGGGACAGGGACAAATGGCTACACCTTC	CASRGTGTNGYTF
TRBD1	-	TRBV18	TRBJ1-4	TGTGCCAGCTCGCCGGGACAGGGGACAACTAATGAAAAACTGTTTTTT	CASSPGQGTTNEKLFF
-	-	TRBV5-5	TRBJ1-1	TGTGCCAGCGGGAGAACAGGGAGGGACACTGAAGCTTTCTTT	CASGRTGRDTEAFF
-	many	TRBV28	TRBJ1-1	TGTGCCAGCAGTCCCCTGGGGAGTGAAGCTTTCTTT	CASSPLGSEAFF
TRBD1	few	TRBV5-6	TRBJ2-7	TGTGCCAGCAGCTTGGAAGGACAGGGTTTAGCCGAGCAGTACTTC	CASSLEGQGLAEQYF
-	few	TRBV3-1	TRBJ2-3	TGTGCCAGCAGCCAAGCATTTAGATTCGCGCAGTATTTT	CASSQAFRFAQYF
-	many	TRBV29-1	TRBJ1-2	TGCAGCGTTGAAAGGTCAGGGGCTGGCGGCTACACCTTC	CSVERSGAGGYTF
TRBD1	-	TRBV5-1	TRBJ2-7	TGCGCCAGCAGCTTGGCAGGGGGACAGGGGGCATCCTACGAGCAGTACTTC	CASSLAGGQGASYEQYF